This T cell receptor (beta chain) emerged from a study of cytomegalovirus exposure and HLA in healthy donors. On the study more broadly: When 398 donors were genotyped, roughly 78% of them were found to fall in the Caucasian-associated ancestry cluster.

The CDR3 is made up of 15 amino acids. CDR1 SGHNT and CDR2 YYREEE come from the germline V gene (reference sequence). V lost 3 bases and J lost 0; bases outside the gene matches: 1. A multiplex PCR was run with 60 Vbeta primers and 13 Jbeta primers. Profiling relied on immunoSEQ multiplex PCR, and the TCRdb table lists in-frame clones only, not all of them. This sample carries 87,000 or so clones, approximately 64% of them seen once, and the ten largest clones take 3% to 3.5%. General observations from the study: Reported performance of the classifier showed diagnosis of cytomegalovirus status with high specificity and sensitivity. Indistinguishable V segments, including TRBV6-2 and TRBV6-3, were excluded. Accurate prediction of HLA-A and HLA-B alleles (for most subjects) was reportedly achieved from TCR beta sequences.

Worth noting for this clone: What it binds is not known.

The sequenced sample consisted of PBMCs. The TCR was taken from a man aged 55 to 70 in good health and CMV-seronegative. This chain links TRBV5-4 with TRBJ2-3; 10 bases align to TRBD1. CDR3 in amino acids: CASSSDRGSTDTQYF. CDR3 DNA sequence: TGTGCCAGCAGCTCGGACAGGGGGAGCACAGATACGCAGTATTTT.